Here is one T cell receptor beta chain with its context. Its antigen is unknown. These data come from a study of Ad26.COV2.S vaccination and SARS-CoV-2 variants. Overall study context: Dosing was one shot or two shots 56 days apart.

CDR1 is MNHEY and CDR2 is SMNVEV in the germline V gene (reference sequence). V lost 5 bases and J lost 1, with 12 bases in between. The length of the CDR3 is 15 residues. Whole-study findings and limits: TCR breadth and depth analyses may have underestimated total T cell responses.

Treatment of the sample: around 19 received Ad26.COV2.S at low or high dose, single or two shots; about 5 received placebo; per-sample allocation not given. Each sample was drawn 63 days after the first injection (of vaccine or placebo). An Ad26 vector that expressed Wuhan-strain SARS-CoV-2 spike constituted the vaccine. TCRdb's copy holds only in-frame clones and misses some; the assay was immunoSEQ multiplex PCR. The profile shows 300,000 to 350,000 clones, around 89% of them singletons. Sequences were derived from peripheral blood, sampled in a trial of Ad26.COV2.S vaccine versus placebo. V gene TRBV27 combines with J gene TRBJ2-1; D may be TRBD1 (7 bases). The source of this sequence is a person aged 18 to 59 who received the Ad26.COV2.S COVID-19 vaccine or a placebo. In nucleotides, the CDR3 is TGTGCCAGCAGTCCCCCAGGGGGGTCCTACAATGAGCAGTTCTTC. Translating gives CASSPPGGSYNEQFF.